These T cell receptor beta chains were read from a single sample in a study of response to subunit inactivated influenza vaccine. In TCRdb, the RT-PCR reads were re-called with MiXCR into one record per CDR3 protein. Counted here are approximately 700,000 distinct CDR3 sequences, approximately 15% occurring once; the ten biggest clones make up under 14%. The source was PBMCs from blood, collected roughly 13 days after vaccination. The receptors derive from a man aged 50-60 years who received an inactivated influenza vaccine. The conserved cysteine and the conserved F or W are not part of the CDR3 here. The order of the fields is J gene, V gene, D gene, CDR3 protein. D genes are given only for firm matches.

TRBJ2-1 TRBV4-2 TRBD2 ASSHPGTKNEQF
TRBJ1-6 TRBV12-3/TRBV12-4 TRBD1 ARLPAGGRHSPLH
TRBJ2-7 TRBV4-3 TRBD1 ASSQDVRQGVYEQY
TRBJ2-3 TRBV20-1 TRBD2 SARDFRREADTQY
TRBJ2-1 TRBV3-1 TRBD2 ASSHHMSGTSGRGSNEQF
TRBJ1-4 TRBV11-2 NA ASSLARSANEKLF
TRBJ2-2 TRBV5-1 NA ASSITTPTGELF
TRBJ1-1 TRBV20-1 TRBD1 SARLPFRQGGPNTEAF
TRBJ2-2 TRBV11-2 TRBD2 ASSTRGASGGGTGELF
TRBJ2-1 TRBV5-1 TRBD2 ASSLGGLADNEQF
TRBJ2-1 TRBV6-5 TRBD2 ASSTSGAINEQF
TRBJ2-2 TRBV7-2 TRBD2 ASSLDSGGYTGELF
TRBJ2-5 TRBV20-1 NA SAIGVQETQY
TRBJ2-7 TRBV5-1 NA ASSWTGPTYEQY
TRBJ1-1 TRBV7-9 NA ASSLISEAF
TRBJ2-6 TRBV28 NA ASSPRDGLFNVLT
TRBJ2-7 TRBV10-1 NA ASSEGGLSAYEQY
TRBJ1-1 TRBV12-3/TRBV12-4 TRBD1 ASSFPPRHRQGFGEVINTEAF
TRBJ2-3 TRBV5-1 NA ASSLVRGSTDTQY
TRBJ1-2 TRBV2 NA ASSETGGDGYT
TRBJ2-6 TRBV5-1 NA ASSVAPGSGANVLT
TRBJ1-1 TRBV29-1 NA SVVGRMNTEAF
TRBJ2-1 TRBV5-1 NA ASSRNSDGNEQF
TRBJ2-3 TRBV6-1 TRBD2 ASSPGLAESTDTQY
TRBJ2-1 TRBV5-6 TRBD2 ASSPGLAGGPYNEQF
TRBJ1-5 TRBV20-1 TRBD1 SARTGSSNQPQH
TRBJ1-2 TRBV12-3/TRBV12-4 TRBD1 ASSPQGLLGGYT
TRBJ2-2 TRBV27 TRBD1 ASSAGTGVTGELF
TRBJ2-4 TRBV12-3/TRBV12-4 NA ASSHGGRQNIQY
TRBJ2-1 TRBV4-3 TRBD2 ASSPPKCPPVGGYNEQF
TRBJ1-1 TRBV10-3 TRBD1 AISEAGQGKTEAF
TRBJ2-5 TRBV18 NA ASSPRQQETQY
TRBJ2-3 TRBV11-2 NA ASSSSGLLSTPSYTQY
TRBJ2-3 TRBV4-2 NA ASSQDLGGGLGTQY
TRBJ2-3 TRBV15 TRBD2 ATNSGGSTDTQY
TRBJ2-2 TRBV11-2 NA ASTKLGRTAANTGELF
TRBJ1-6 TRBV6-1 NA ASRVGQNSPLH
TRBJ2-7 TRBV20-1 TRBD2 SARIGSGERSYEQY
TRBJ2-2 TRBV12-3/TRBV12-4 TRBD2 ASRTGTTPGELF
TRBJ1-5 TRBV4-3 NA ASSQEQHQPQH
TRBJ2-5 TRBV5-4 NA ASSPRTRETQY
TRBJ2-2 TRBV7-9 NA ASWGRELF
TRBJ2-3 TRBV7-8 TRBD2 ASSILAGGADTQY
TRBJ1-1 TRBV20-1 NA SARVGTKNTEAF
TRBJ1-4 TRBV7-9 NA ASSLGNGLGEKLF
TRBJ2-7 TRBV11-2 TRBD2 ASSRIRTSLDEQY
TRBJ2-3 TRBV11-2 TRBD1 ATHARGRRADTQY
TRBJ1-3 TRBV9 NA ASSVQPGRNGNTIY
TRBJ1-5 TRBV12-3/TRBV12-4 NA ASSSPGLNQPQH